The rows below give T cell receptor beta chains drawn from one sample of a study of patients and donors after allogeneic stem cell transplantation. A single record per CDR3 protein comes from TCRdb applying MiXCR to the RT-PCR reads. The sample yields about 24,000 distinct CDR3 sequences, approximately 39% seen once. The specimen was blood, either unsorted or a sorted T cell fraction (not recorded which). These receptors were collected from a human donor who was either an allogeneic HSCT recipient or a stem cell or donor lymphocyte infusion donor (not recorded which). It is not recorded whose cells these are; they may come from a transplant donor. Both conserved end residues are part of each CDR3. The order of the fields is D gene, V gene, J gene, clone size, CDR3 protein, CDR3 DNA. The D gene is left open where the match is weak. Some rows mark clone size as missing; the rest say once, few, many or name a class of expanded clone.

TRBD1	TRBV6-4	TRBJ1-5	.	CASSPGTGPNQPQHF	TGTGCCAGCAGTCCCGGGACAGGGCCGAATCAGCCCCAGCATTTT
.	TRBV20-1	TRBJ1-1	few	CSASLSVNTEAFF	TGCAGTGCTAGTCTAAGTGTGAACACTGAAGCTTTCTTT
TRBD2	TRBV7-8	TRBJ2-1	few	CASSLYFGTTKDNEQFF	TGTGCCAGCAGCTTATATTTTGGGACTACGAAGGACAATGAGCAGTTCTTC
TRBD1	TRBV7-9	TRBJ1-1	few	CASSSRTGKVVDTEAFF	TGTGCCAGCAGCTCGCGGACAGGGAAGGTAGTCGACACTGAAGCTTTCTTT
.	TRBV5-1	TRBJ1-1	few	CASSLRGNTEAFF	TGCGCCAGCAGCTTGAGGGGGAACACTGAAGCTTTCTTT
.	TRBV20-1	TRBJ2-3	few	CSPSSSTDTQYF	TGCAGTCCCAGTTCTAGCACAGATACGCAGTATTTT
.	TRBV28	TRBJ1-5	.	CASNWGETQHF	TGTGCCAGCAACTGGGGGGAAACACAGCATTTT
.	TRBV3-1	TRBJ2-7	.	CASSQDGRSPYEQYF	TGTGCCAGCAGCCAAGATGGACGATCGCCCTACGAGCAGTACTTC
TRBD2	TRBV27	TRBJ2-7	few	CASSLSGLARYEQYF	TGTGCCAGCAGTTTATCGGGACTAGCGCGGTACGAGCAGTACTTC
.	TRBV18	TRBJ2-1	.	CASSPPSWAGEQFF	TGTGCCAGCTCACCACCGTCATGGGCTGGGGAGCAGTTCTTC
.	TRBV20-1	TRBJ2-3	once	CSASYRTDTQYF	TGCAGTGCTAGCTACCGCACAGATACGCAGTATTTT
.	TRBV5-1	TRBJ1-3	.	CASSLVARTSGNTIYF	TGCGCCAGCAGCTTGGTGGCCAGGACCTCTGGAAACACCATATATTTT
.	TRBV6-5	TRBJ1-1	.	CASSYTGISNTEAFF	TGTGCCAGCAGTTACACGGGGATCTCGAACACTGAAGCTTTCTTT
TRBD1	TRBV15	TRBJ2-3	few	CATSRAIRQGDTQYF	TGTGCCACCAGCAGAGCGATTAGACAGGGAGATACGCAGTATTTT
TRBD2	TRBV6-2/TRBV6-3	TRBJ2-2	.	CASSRGLALVGELFF	TGTGCCAGCAGCCGGGGACTAGCCCTTGTGGGGGAGCTGTTTTTT
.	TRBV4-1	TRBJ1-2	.	CASSQDGTYGYTF	TGCGCCAGCAGCCAAGACGGGACATATGGCTACACCTTC
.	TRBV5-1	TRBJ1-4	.	CASKPDGHEKLFF	TGCGCCAGCAAACCAGACGGCCATGAAAAACTGTTTTTT
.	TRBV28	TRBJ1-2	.	CASTDSPTNYGYTF	TGCGCCAGCACCGATTCACCAACTAACTATGGCTACACCTTC
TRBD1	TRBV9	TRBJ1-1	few	CASSASAGGTEAFF	TGTGCCAGCAGCGCCAGTGCAGGGGGCACTGAAGCTTTCTTT
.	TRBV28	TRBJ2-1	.	CASSFLAGYNEQFF	TGTGCCAGCAGTTTCTTAGCAGGGTACAATGAGCAGTTCTTC
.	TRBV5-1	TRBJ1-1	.	CASSPKTGTEAFF	TGCGCCAGCAGCCCAAAGACCGGGACTGAAGCTTTCTTT
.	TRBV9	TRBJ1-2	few	CASSVAGGLGSNYGYTF	TGTGCCAGCAGCGTAGCAGGAGGCCTGGGGTCTAACTATGGCTACACCTTC
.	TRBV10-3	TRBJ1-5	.	CATGRGSSGNQPQHF	TGTGCCACTGGGAGGGGTTCTAGCGGCAATCAGCCCCAGCATTTT
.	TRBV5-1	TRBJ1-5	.	CASSPGYWYSNQPQHF	TGCGCCAGCAGCCCCGGTTATTGGTATAGCAATCAGCCCCAGCATTTT
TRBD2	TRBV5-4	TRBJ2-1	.	CASSSLAGNYNEQFF	TGTGCCAGCAGCTCCTTAGCGGGAAACTACAATGAGCAGTTCTTC
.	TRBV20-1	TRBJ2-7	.	CSASATYYEQYF	TGCAGTGCTAGCGCCACCTACTACGAGCAGTACTTC
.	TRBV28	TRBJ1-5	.	CASSSRGLPQHF	TGTGCCAGCAGTTCGCGGGGCCTGCCCCAGCATTTT
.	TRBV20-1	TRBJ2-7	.	CSALGFSYEQYF	TGCAGTGCTTTGGGTTTCTCCTACGAGCAGTACTTC
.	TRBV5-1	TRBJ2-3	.	CASSLDGSRWGTDTQYF	TGCGCCAGCAGCTTGGACGGGAGTCGCTGGGGCACAGATACGCAGTATTTT
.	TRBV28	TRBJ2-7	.	CASSSLGDRTISYEQYF	TGTGCCAGCAGTTCCCTGGGAGACAGGACCATCTCCTACGAGCAGTACTTC
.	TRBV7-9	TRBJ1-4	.	CASSYGRASNEKLFF	TGTGCCAGCAGCTACGGACGGGCCAGTAATGAAAAACTGTTTTTT
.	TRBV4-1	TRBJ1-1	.	CASSQVRNTEAFF	TGCGCCAGCAGCCAAGTGAGGAACACTGAAGCTTTCTTT
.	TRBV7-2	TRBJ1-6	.	CASSFNRDYNSPLHF	TGTGCCAGCAGCTTCAACAGGGACTATAATTCACCCCTCCACTTT
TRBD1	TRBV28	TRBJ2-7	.	CASNSLDRGGRYEQYF	TGTGCCAGCAATTCCCTAGACAGGGGAGGACGCTACGAGCAGTACTTC